Below are 28 T cell receptor beta chains sequenced from a single sample in a study of identical twins. TCRdb passed the 5' RACE reads through MiXCR, listing each CDR3 protein once. Here the sample spans some 1,600,000 distinct CDR3 sequences, roughly 35% being singletons. The sample was cord blood. These receptors all come from a newborn girl in good health.

The chain combines TRBV20-1 with TRBJ2-5; TRBD1 is a possible D gene (6 bases). Matching the DNA end better, TRBJ2-7 makes the J call doubtful. Germline V lookup: CDR1 DFQATT, CDR2 SNEGSKA (reference sequence). CDR3 size: 12 residues. As DNA, the CDR3 is TGCAGTGGGCAGGGGAAGTACTACGAGCAGTACTTC. This encodes CSGQGKYYEQYF.

This chain uses TRBV6-1 with TRBJ1-2; D is uncertain. Trimming left V 0 bases short and J 5 bases short, with 10 bases between. The CDR3 is 14 amino acids. CDR1 and CDR2 (germline): MNHNS, SASEGT. CDR3 bases: TGTGCCAGCAGTGAAGCGGGTGAGGCATATGGCTACACCTTC. It translates to CASSEAGEAYGYTF.

The sample holds a few counts of this clonotype. This chain links TRBV27 with TRBJ1-2; TRBD1 matches 8 bases. CDR3 length: 15 amino acids. V shed 3 bases, J shed 5 bases, and the junction held 8 bases outside the gene matches. Germline CDR1 reads MNHEY; CDR2 reads SMNVEV (reference sequence). The CDR3 sequence: CASSLDREGGYGYTF. The CDR3 DNA sequence: TGTGCCAGCAGTTTGGACAGGGAAGGAGGGTATGGCTACACCTTC.

The chain uses TRBV24-1 and TRBJ2-5, with 7 bases lining up with TRBD2. The J call may be faulty, since TRBJ2-7 better matches the DNA end. CDR1 is KGHDR, CDR2 SFDVKD, per germline. The CDR3 totals 15 residues. The CDR3 bases are TGTGCCACCAGTCAAAGGGCGGGAGCCCTCTACGAGCAGTACTTC. Its protein product is CATSQRAGALYEQYF.

The chain employs TRBV12-3 or TRBV12-4 and TRBJ1-2; tentative D call: TRBD1 (6 bases). CDR3 length: 12 residues. V dropped 8 bases and J dropped 6 bases, with 13 bases sitting between them. The CDR3 DNA follows: TGTGCCAGCCGTGGCAGGGGAGATGGCTACACCTTC. It yields the protein CASRGRGDGYTF.

This clonotype appeared many times. CDR3 nucleotide sequence: TGTGCCAGCAGCGGGGACTTAGGGGCCTATGGCTACACCTTC. It is translated as CASSGDLGAYGYTF. V usage is TRBV2 and J usage is TRBJ1-2; maybe TRBD1 (5 bases). Looked up from germline, CDR1 is SNHLY and CDR2 is FYNNEI. The CDR3 length is 14 residues. The V gene lost 6 bases and the J gene lost 4 bases, with 15 bases spanning the gap.

This clonotype was seen a few times. V and J are TRBV9 and TRBJ2-1, with 12 positions matching TRBD2. CDR1 and CDR2 from the germline V gene are SGDLS and YYNGEE. The CDR3 is made up of 19 amino acids. Unmatched junction bases numbered 13, after V lost 4 bases and J lost 2 bases. CDR3 DNA sequence: TGTGCCAGCAGCCCTCTTCTAGCGGGGGGGCCTAGGACCTACAATGAGCAGTTCTTC. It translates to CASSPLLAGGPRTYNEQFF.

Only a few counts were recorded for this clonotype. The V call is TRBV29-1, the J call TRBJ1-4, with TRBD1 matching 7 bases. The CDR3 totals 12 residues. After removal of 7 bases from V and 4 bases from J, the junction contained 3 bases not matched to a gene. Germline CDR1 and CDR2: SQVTM and ANQGSEA. The chain's CDR3 is CSGTGDNEKLFF. DNA for the CDR3: TGCAGCGGGACAGGTGATAATGAAAAACTGTTTTTT.

This clonotype came up once. A much larger clone is a single base away; this may be a read error. The V and J genes are TRBV30 and TRBJ2-1; tentatively, D is TRBD1 (5 bases). Germline V gene lookup returns CDR1 GTSNPN and CDR2 SVGIG (reference sequence). This CDR3 is built from 14 residues. Trimming took off 3 bases at V and 10 bases at J, with 19 bases between the two ends. CDR3 residues: CAWSVVLTDGEQFF. CDR3 bases: TGTGCCTGGAGCGTGGTTTTGACAGATGGCGAGCAGTTCTTC.

This clonotype was seen a handful of times. This chain connects TRBV5-1 to TRBJ2-7; 11 nucleotides agree with TRBD2. CDR1 SGHRS and CDR2 YFSETQ come from the germline V gene. With V trimmed by 0 bases and J by 5 bases, 7 bases remained unmatched. The CDR3 loop spans 16 amino acids. CDR3 loop: CASSLALAGGENEQYF. The CDR3 region has the DNA TGCGCCAGCAGCTTGGCCCTAGCGGGGGGAGAGAACGAGCAGTACTTC.

The chain joins TRBV11-2 to TRBJ2-5; 8 bases match TRBD2. Germline assignment: CDR1 SGHAT and CDR2 FQNNGV. The junction had 2 bases not matched to a gene; V was cut back by 5 bases and J by 9 bases. CDR3 size: 11 residues. CDR3 nucleotides: TGTGCCAGCAGCGCTAGCGGGCCCCAGTACTTC. This codes for CASSASGPQYF.

This chain connects TRBV7-6 to TRBJ2-1, with 7 bases lining up with TRBD2. The V gene's germline CDR1 is SGHVS and CDR2 FNYEAQ. The V gene end was trimmed by 5 bases and the J gene end by 4 bases; junction bases not matched to a gene: 11. The CDR3 contains 16 residues. Written as DNA, the CDR3 is TGTGCCAGCAGCCTAAGAGGACTAGTCGGATACAATGAGCAGTTCTTC. Protein sequence: CASSLRGLVGYNEQFF.

This clonotype was seen only a few times. The CDR3 spells CASSLTLADEQFF. The CDR3 DNA sequence: TGTGCCAGCAGCTTAACACTAGCAGACGAGCAGTTCTTC. This chain joins TRBV7-6 and TRBJ2-1; the D gene is possibly TRBD2 (6 bases). In germline, CDR1 is SGHVS, CDR2 FNYEAQ. This CDR3 is built from 13 residues. V was pared by 2 bases and J by 10 bases, with 12 bases between.

This clonotype was counted many times. This chain joins TRBV5-1 and TRBJ2-2, with 8 bases identical to TRBD2. The CDR3 has 15 amino acids. Losses at the gene ends were 4 bases for V and 0 bases for J; bases not matched to a gene: 2. CDR1 is SGHRS, CDR2 YFSETQ, per germline. CDR3 in amino acids: CASSPGLANTGELFF. Here the CDR3 DNA reads TGCGCCAGCAGCCCGGGACTAGCGAACACCGGGGAGCTGTTTTTT.

As concerns this clonotype: This clone may be a read error of a much larger clone one base away. V gene TRBV29-1 combines with J gene TRBJ2-7; 8 bases match TRBD2. CDR3 length equals 13 residues. J was trimmed by 7 bases and V by 7 bases; bases with no gene match: 12. CDR1 is SQVTM and CDR2 is ANQGSEA in the germline V gene. For the CDR3, the DNA is TGCAGCGGTGAGACTAGCGCCCTACGGGAGCAGTACTTC. Translated, it gives CSGETSALREQYF.

This rearrangement joins TRBV2 to TRBJ1-1; 7 nucleotides line up with TRBD1. The J segment lost 2 bases and the V segment lost 4 bases, leaving 4 bases of the junction unmatched. This CDR3 contains 14 residues. CDR1 is SNHLY and CDR2 is FYNNEI in the germline V gene. The CDR3 coding sequence is TGTGCCAGCAGTGCTGAAGGGGGCAACACTGAAGCTTTCTTT. Protein product: CASSAEGGNTEAFF.

This clonotype was picked up many times. This chain joins TRBV10-2 and TRBJ2-7; D is ambiguous. The CDR3 is 12 amino acids. Per germline, CDR1 WSHSY and CDR2 SAAADI. Trimming shortened V by 5 bases and J by 2 bases, and 7 bases separated the two germline ends. In DNA form, the CDR3 reads TGCGCCAGCAGTTACGATCCCTACGAGCAGTACTTC. Its protein product is CASSYDPYEQYF.

CDR3 DNA sequence: TGTGCCAGCAGTCGAAGGCAGCTCAGCGGGGGCAATGAGCAGTTCTTC. As protein: CASSRRQLSGGNEQFF. This chain uses TRBV6-1 with TRBJ2-1; 8 positions agree with TRBD2. CDR1 is MNHNS and CDR2 is SASEGT in the germline V gene. Germline trimming cut 5 bases from V and 6 bases from J; bases unmatched to any gene: 12. CDR3 size: 16 residues.

The sample holds a few counts of this clonotype. The gene calls are TRBV2 and TRBJ1-2; no clear D gene. V was shortened by 8 bases and J by 0 bases, with 19 bases between the two germline ends. The germline gives CDR1 SNHLY, CDR2 FYNNEI. This CDR3 has 16 amino acids. The CDR3 DNA is TGTGCCAGCCCCGTGAAGGCAGAGACTTCTAACTATGGCTACACCTTC. Its protein is CASPVKAETSNYGYTF.

This clonotype came up a few times. The chain couples TRBV29-1 to TRBJ2-7; D might be TRBD1 or TRBD2, each matching 5 bases. Germline loops: CDR1 SQVTM, CDR2 ANQGSEA. V was cut by 5 bases and J by 0 bases, with 11 bases left in between. This CDR3 has 13 amino acids. The CDR3 coding sequence is TGCAGCGTTCAGGGACCTAGCTCCTACGAGCAGTACTTC. This sequence encodes CSVQGPSSYEQYF.

The chain couples TRBV14 to TRBJ1-1; the D is unclear. V lost 4 bases to trimming and J lost 3 bases, with 12 bases between them. The CDR3 covers 14 residues. Germline V gene data show CDR1 as SGHDN and CDR2 as FVKESK. The CDR3 reads CASSPLGRHTEAFF. The CDR3 DNA sequence: TGTGCCAGCAGCCCCCTCGGGCGACACACTGAAGCTTTCTTT. Complete variable domain (other parts from reference TRBV14 and TRBJ1-1): EAGVTQFPSHSVIEKGQTVTLRCDPISGHDNLYWYRRVMGKEIKFLLHFVKESKQDESGMPNNRFLAERTGGTYSTLKVQPAELEDSGVYFCASSPLGRHTEAFFGQGTRLTVV.

In its sample, this clonotype was seen a few times. The chain carries TRBV5-1 and TRBJ2-3; maybe TRBD1 (6 bases). Germline V CDR1 and CDR2: SGHRS, YFSETQ. The CDR3 totals 15 residues. The V end lost 4 bases, the J end lost 0 bases, and 12 bases lay between the germline ends. The CDR3 region is CASSGRGTSTDTQYF. In DNA form, the CDR3 reads TGCGCCAGCAGCGGCAGGGGAACTAGCACAGATACGCAGTATTTT.

The V gene is TRBV6-5, the J gene TRBJ1-6; D not certain. The CDR3 has 16 residues. Germline CDR1 reads MNHEY; CDR2 reads SVGAGI. V was shortened by 6 bases and J by 0 bases, with 12 bases between the two germline ends. Here the CDR3 reads CASRLAESSYNSPLHF. For the CDR3, the DNA is TGTGCCAGCAGGCTCGCAGAGAGCTCCTATAATTCACCCCTCCACTTT.

This sequence joins TRBV20-1 and TRBJ2-2, with D possibly being TRBD2 (6 bases). Germline CDR1 DFQATT, CDR2 SNEGSKA (reference sequence). V lost 5 bases and J lost 5, with 15 bases in between. This CDR3 is 14 amino acids long. The CDR3 loop reads CSALARGTTGELFF. DNA for the CDR3: TGCAGTGCTCTAGCCCGCGGGACTACCGGGGAGCTGTTTTTT.

The rearrangement links TRBV15 to TRBJ2-1; the match to TRBD2 covers 7 bases. The germline gives CDR1 LNHNV, CDR2 YYDKDF (reference sequence). The V segment lost 2 bases and the J segment 5 bases; nucleotides outside the gene matches: 6. This CDR3 is 15 amino acids long. This CDR3 reads CATSRFQRGNNEQFF. The CDR3 DNA sequence: TGTGCCACCAGCAGATTCCAGCGGGGAAACAATGAGCAGTTCTTC.

The V gene is TRBV30, the J gene TRBJ2-3, with 9 bases lining up with TRBD2. CDR3 length: 13 amino acids. V lost 4 bases, J lost 7 bases, and 6 bases stayed unmatched. CDR1 is GTSNPN, CDR2 SVGIG, per germline (reference sequence). Here the CDR3 DNA reads TGTGCCTGGACGGGACTAGCAATGTATACGCAGTATTTT. This codes for CAWTGLAMYTQYF.

This clonotype was counted once. V usage is TRBV5-1 and J usage is TRBJ2-1, with D possibly being TRBD2 (6 bases). The germline CDR1 and CDR2 sequences are SGHRS and YFSETQ. CDR3 length equals 16 residues. Trimming stripped 1 base from V and 3 bases from J, with 14 bases between. This chain's CDR3 is CASSLNLVGGYNEQFF. The CDR3 bases are TGCGCCAGCAGCTTGAACCTAGTGGGAGGCTACAATGAGCAGTTCTTC. Together with reference TRBV5-1 and TRBJ2-1, the CDR3 gives the full variable domain: KAGVTQTPRYLIKTRGQQVTLSCSPISGHRSVSWYQQTPGQGLQFLFEYFSETQRNKGNFPGRFSGRQFSNSRSEMNVSTLELGDSALYLCASSLNLVGGYNEQFFGPGTRLTVL.

This sequence joins TRBV30 and TRBJ2-1, with D unclear. The CDR3 covers 13 residues. Between the trimmed V and J ends, which lost 2 bases and 1 base, there was a span of 6 bases. Germline V gene lookup returns CDR1 GTSNPN and CDR2 SVGIG (reference sequence). The CDR3 region is CAWSYGSYNEQFF. The CDR3 DNA follows: TGTGCCTGGAGTTATGGATCCTACAATGAGCAGTTCTTC.